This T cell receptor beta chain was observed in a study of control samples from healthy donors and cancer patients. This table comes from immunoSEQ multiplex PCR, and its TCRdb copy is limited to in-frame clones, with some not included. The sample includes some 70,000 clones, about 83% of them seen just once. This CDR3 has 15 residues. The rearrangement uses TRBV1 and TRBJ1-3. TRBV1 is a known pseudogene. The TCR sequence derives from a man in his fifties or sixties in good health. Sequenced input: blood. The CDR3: CTSTQTPVSGNTIYF. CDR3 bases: TGCACCAGCACCCAGACCCCGGTCTCTGGAAACACCATATATTTT.